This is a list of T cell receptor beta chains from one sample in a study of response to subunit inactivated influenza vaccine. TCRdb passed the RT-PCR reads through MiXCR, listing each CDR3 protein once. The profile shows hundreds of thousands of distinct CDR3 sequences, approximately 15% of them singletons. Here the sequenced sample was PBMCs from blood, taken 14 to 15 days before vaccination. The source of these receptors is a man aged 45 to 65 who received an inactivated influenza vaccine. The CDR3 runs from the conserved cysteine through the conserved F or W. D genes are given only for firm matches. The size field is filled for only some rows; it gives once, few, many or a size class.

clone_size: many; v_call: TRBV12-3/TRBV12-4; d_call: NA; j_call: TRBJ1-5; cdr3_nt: TGTGCCAGCAGTTTATTTGGATCCAATCAGCCCCAGCATTTT; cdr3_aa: CASSLFGSNQPQHF
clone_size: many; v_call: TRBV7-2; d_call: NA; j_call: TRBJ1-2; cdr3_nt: TGTGCCAGCAGCTTAGATGTCGGTGGCTACACCTTC; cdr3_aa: CASSLDVGGYTF
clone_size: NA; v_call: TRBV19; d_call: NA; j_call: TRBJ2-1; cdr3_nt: TGTGCCAGTAGTACCCCTAGGGTAGCGCCCAACAATGAGCAGTTCTTC; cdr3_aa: CASSTPRVAPNNEQFF
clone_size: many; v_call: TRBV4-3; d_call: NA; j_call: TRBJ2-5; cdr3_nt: TGCGCCAGCAGCCAAGAATTGGGGACCCTAGGAGGGACCCAGTACTTC; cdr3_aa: CASSQELGTLGGTQYF
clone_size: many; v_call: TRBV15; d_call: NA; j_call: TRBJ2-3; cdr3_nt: TGTGCCACCAGCAGAACCCGACTCGATCGCACAGATACGCAGTATTTT; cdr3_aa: CATSRTRLDRTDTQYF
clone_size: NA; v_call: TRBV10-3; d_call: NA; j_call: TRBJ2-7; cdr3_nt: TGTGCCATCAGGCAGGGTAGTCGGGATTACGAGCAGTACTTC; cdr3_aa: CAIRQGSRDYEQYF
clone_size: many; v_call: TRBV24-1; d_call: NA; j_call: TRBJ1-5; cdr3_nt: TGTGCCACCAGTGATCACCGGGGGCCCAATCAGCCCCAGCATTTT; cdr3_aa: CATSDHRGPNQPQHF
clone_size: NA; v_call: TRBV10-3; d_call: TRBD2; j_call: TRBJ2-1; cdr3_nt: TGTGCCATCAGTGAGTCGGCTAGCGGGAGTGGGTACAATGAGCAGTTCTTC; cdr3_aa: CAISESASGSGYNEQFF
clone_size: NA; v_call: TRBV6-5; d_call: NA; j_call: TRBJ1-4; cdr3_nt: TGTGCCAGCAGTTACTCCGGAGGGGCGGGGGAAAAACTGTTTTTT; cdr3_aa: CASSYSGGAGEKLFF
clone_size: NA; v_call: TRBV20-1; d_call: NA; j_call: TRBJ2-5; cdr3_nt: TGCAGTGCTAGAGATGGAGGGGAAAGAGAGACCCAGTACTTC; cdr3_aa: CSARDGGERETQYF
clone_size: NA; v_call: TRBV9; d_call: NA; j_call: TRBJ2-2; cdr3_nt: TGTGCCAGCAGCGTAGTGGGAGGCCCCTACACCGGGGAGCTGTTTTTT; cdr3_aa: CASSVVGGPYTGELFF
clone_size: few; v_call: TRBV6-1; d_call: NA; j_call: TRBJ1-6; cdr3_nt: TGTGCCAGCAGCCCCCAGGACAGTGTAAATTCACCCCTCCACTTT; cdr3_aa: CASSPQDSVNSPLHF
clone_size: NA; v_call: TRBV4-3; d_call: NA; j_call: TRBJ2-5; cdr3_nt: TGCGCCAGCAGCCAAGATAAGCCACCGGTGGGGACCCAGTACTTC; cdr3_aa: CASSQDKPPVGTQYF
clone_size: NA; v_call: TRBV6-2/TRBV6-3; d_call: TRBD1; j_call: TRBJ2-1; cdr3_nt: TGTGCCAGCAGACCACCCGGGACAGAGAACAATGAGCAGTTCTTC; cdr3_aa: CASRPPGTENNEQFF
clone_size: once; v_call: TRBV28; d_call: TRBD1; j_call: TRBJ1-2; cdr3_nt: TGTGCCAGCAGTTTCTTATCCACAGGGGTCAGAGGCTACACCTTC; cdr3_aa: CASSFLSTGVRGYTF
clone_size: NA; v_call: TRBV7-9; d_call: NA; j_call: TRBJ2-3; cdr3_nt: TGTGCCAGCAGAGTAGGGGAGAGAGATACGCAGTATTTT; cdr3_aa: CASRVGERDTQYF
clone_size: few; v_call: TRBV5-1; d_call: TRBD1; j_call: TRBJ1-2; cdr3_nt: TGCGCCAGCAGTTCGGGACGGGACAGGGATGGCTACACCTTC; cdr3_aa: CASSSGRDRDGYTF
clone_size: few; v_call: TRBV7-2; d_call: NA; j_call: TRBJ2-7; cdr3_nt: TGTGCCAGCAGTCTTCAGACTAGTTACGAGCAGTACTTC; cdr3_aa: CASSLQTSYEQYF